A single sample gave rise to the 17 T cell receptor beta chains below, sequenced in a study of spatial heterogeneity in lung cancer. Study observations and caveats: The number of expanded tumor alpha and beta chains correlated with mutation number.

The time point: sample taken at primary tumor resection. TCRdb ran MiXCR on the 5' RACE reads and lists one entry per CDR3 protein. The table includes about 3,700 distinct CDR3 sequences, around 5% detected once. No antigen is known for these receptors. Source: lung tumor tissue, taken at surgery. All receptors derive from a female donor with early-stage non-small cell lung cancer.

Details on this clonotype: A much larger clone sits a single nucleotide away, making a read error possible. The chain has TRBV7-9 and TRBJ1-4, with a tentative D call TRBD1 (5 bases). V was cut by 9 bases and J by 8 bases, with 13 bases left in between. Germline CDR1 SEHNR, CDR2 FQNEAQ (reference sequence). The CDR3 contains 12 residues. The CDR3 loop is CASRTWEEKLFF. The CDR3 DNA is TGTGCCAGTAGGACATGGGAAGAAAAACTGTTTTTT.

Within the sample, this clonotype is medium-sized. The chain joins TRBV7-2 to TRBJ1-5; a weak D match, TRBD1 (5 bases). Germline CDR1 is SGHTA and CDR2 is FQGNSA. Trimming removed 0 bases at V and 6 bases at J, with 12 bases between. The CDR3 totals 15 residues. CDR3 sequence (DNA): TGTGCCAGCAGCTTAGCGCCCGGGGCGAGTCAGCCCCAGCATTTT. It specifies CASSLAPGASQPQHF. Full variable domain (outside the CDR3, taken from reference TRBV7-2 and TRBJ1-5): GAGVSQSPSNKVTEKGKDVELRCDPISGHTALYWYRQSLGQGLEFLIYFQGNSAPDKSGLPSDRFSAERTGGSVSTLTIQRTQQEDSAVYLCASSLAPGASQPQHFGDGTRLSIL.

This clonotype counts as medium-sized. The gene calls are TRBV5-1 and TRBJ1-2, with 10 positions matching TRBD1. V lost 1 base to trimming and J lost 5 bases; unmatched junction nucleotides: 5. This CDR3 is built from 15 residues. The V gene's germline CDR1 is SGHRS and CDR2 YFSETQ. Here the CDR3 DNA reads TGCGCCAGCAGCTTGATGCCGGGACAGGGGTATGGCTACACCTTC. As protein: CASSLMPGQGYGYTF.

By share of the sample, this clonotype is medium-sized. V is TRBV9 and J is TRBJ2-7; the match to TRBD1 covers 8 bases. Trimming cost V 4 bases and J 2 bases; bases outside gene matches: 5. The CDR3 length is 14 residues. Germline V CDR1 and CDR2: SGDLS, YYNGEE. CDR3 amino acids: CASSTQDRAYEQYF. DNA of the CDR3: TGTGCCAGCAGCACTCAGGACAGGGCCTACGAGCAGTACTTC.

This clonotype was found many times. V gene TRBV4-3 combines with J gene TRBJ1-5; D remains ambiguous. CDR3 length: 13 amino acids. Looked up from germline, CDR1 is LGHNA and CDR2 is YSLEER. Trimming shortened V by 0 bases and J by 3 bases, and 3 bases separated the two germline ends. This CDR3 is CASSQDLNQPQHF. CDR3 coding DNA: TGCGCCAGCAGCCAAGATCTCAATCAGCCCCAGCATTTT.

This clonotype was observed a few times. J is TRBJ2-2 and V is TRBV5-1; D unclear. The germline V gene encodes CDR1 SGHRS and CDR2 YFSETQ. The V end lost 4 bases, the J end lost 6 bases, and 16 bases lay between the germline ends. The CDR3 runs to 15 residues. CDR3 loop: CASSPSPDFAGELFF. The CDR3 nucleotides are TGCGCCAGCAGCCCTTCCCCCGACTTTGCCGGGGAGCTGTTTTTT.

This clonotype is labeled medium-sized. V is TRBV12-3 or TRBV12-4 and J is TRBJ2-1, with 9 positions matching TRBD1. Losses at the gene ends were 6 bases for V and 4 bases for J; bases not matched to a gene: 7. The CDR3 consists of 15 residues. Written as DNA, the CDR3 is TGTGCCAGCAGCCTATCAGGACAGGGGTACAATGAGCAGTTCTTC. Protein sequence: CASSLSGQGYNEQFF.

This clonotype is medium-sized (0.01 to 0.1%) within its sample. The J gene is TRBJ1-1, the V gene TRBV5-1; no clear D. The CDR3 is made up of 11 amino acids. Trimming removed 0 bases at V and 6 bases at J, with 3 bases between. The germline CDR1 and CDR2 sequences are SGHRS and YFSETQ. The chain's CDR3 is CASSLEAEAFF. The CDR3 DNA reads as TGCGCCAGCAGCTTGGAGGCTGAAGCTTTCTTT.

This clonotype is medium-sized within its sample. V gene TRBV7-9 combines with J gene TRBJ2-7; no reliable D call. V lost 5 bases, J lost 4 bases, and 12 bases lay in between. CDR3 size: 13 residues. CDR1 is SEHNR and CDR2 is FQNEAQ in the germline V gene (reference sequence). Here the CDR3 reads CASSPRLGYEQYF. CDR3 sequence (DNA): TGTGCCAGCAGCCCTAGGCTGGGGTACGAGCAGTACTTC.

This clonotype was counted only a few times. V is TRBV10-3 and J is TRBJ2-5, with 8 bases lining up with TRBD1. Unmatched junction bases numbered 0, after V lost 8 bases and J lost 1 base. The CDR3 contains 12 residues. Germline assignment: CDR1 ENHRY and CDR2 SYGVKD. CDR3 coding DNA: TGTGCCATCGGACAGGGCCAAGAGACCCAGTACTTC. This encodes CAIGQGQETQYF.

This clonotype is medium-sized within its sample. The gene calls are TRBV28 and TRBJ1-2; no firm D call. CDR1 is MDHEN and CDR2 is SYDVKM in the germline V gene. V gave up 5 bases and J gave up 3 bases, with 16 bases separating them. CDR3 length: 15 amino acids. The CDR3 nucleotides are TGTGCCAGCAGTACGCAATCGGGCAGGCACTATGGCTACACCTTC. It codes for CASSTQSGRHYGYTF.

This chain links TRBV18 with TRBJ1-2; D gene unclear. The V gene's germline CDR1 is KGHSH and CDR2 LQKENI. Trimming pared 1 base from V and 8 bases from J, leaving 23 bases between. This CDR3 is 17 amino acids long. The DNA of the CDR3 is TGTGCCAGCTCACCACGAACAGAAATCTATGCGAGGAACGGCTACACCTTC. Its protein is CASSPRTEIYARNGYTF.

This clonotype is labeled medium-sized. The chain carries TRBV6-1 and TRBJ2-4; the match to TRBD2 covers 10 bases. Per germline, CDR1 MNHNS and CDR2 SASEGT. The trim removed 6 bases at V and 4 bases at J, leaving 6 bases unmatched. The CDR3 sequence is 15 residues long. The CDR3 region is CASRGGTSDKNIQYF. CDR3 DNA: TGTGCCAGCAGGGGGGGGACTAGCGATAAAAACATTCAGTACTTC.

In its sample, this clonotype is medium-sized (0.01 to 0.1%). The chain uses TRBV27 and TRBJ2-2; D is undetermined. Germline CDR1 is MNHEY and CDR2 is SMNVEV (reference sequence). Trimming took off 7 bases at V and 2 bases at J, with 11 bases between the two ends. CDR3 size: 14 residues. The CDR3 here is CASTTVSNTGELFF. As DNA, the CDR3 is TGTGCCAGCACTACAGTTAGCAACACCGGGGAGCTGTTTTTT.

This clonotype is medium-sized. J is TRBJ2-5 and V is TRBV20-1, with 10 bases identical to TRBD2. The CDR3 loop spans 15 amino acids. Germline CDR1 reads DFQATT; CDR2 reads SNEGSKA (reference sequence). After removal of 0 bases from V and 3 bases from J, the junction contained 4 bases not matched to a gene. DNA for the CDR3: TGCAGTGCTAGAGATCTAGCGGGAGCTGAAGAGACCCAGTACTTC. Its translation: CSARDLAGAEETQYF.

V gene TRBV20-1 combines with J gene TRBJ2-3; TRBD1 matches at 9 bases. The CDR3 runs 12 residues. CDR1 is DFQATT, CDR2 SNEGSKA, per germline (reference sequence). Unmatched junction bases numbered 3, after V lost 3 bases and J lost 8 bases. CDR3 protein: CSARTGGGTQYF. CDR3 coding DNA: TGCAGTGCTAGGACAGGGGGAGGTACGCAGTATTTT.

By share, this clonotype counts as medium-sized. The chain uses TRBV5-6 and TRBJ1-2; D unresolved. Trimming removed 2 bases at V and 4 bases at J, with 9 bases between. The CDR3 runs to 13 residues. Per germline, CDR1 SGHDT and CDR2 YYEEEE. The CDR3 region has the DNA TGTGCCAGCAGCTTTCAAGGGAGCTATGGCTACACCTTC. Translated: CASSFQGSYGYTF.